The 12 T cell receptor beta chains presented below share a single source sample, sequenced in a study of tumor-infiltrating lymphocytes in primary liver carcinoma. Total RNA (around 500 ng) served as template for TCR beta cDNA synthesis primed by a constant-region primer. Amplification in three nested multiplex PCR rounds with slightly modified ARM-PCR gave rise to TCR beta libraries. The two initial PCR rounds, ten to eleven cycles each, used TRBV1-TRBV30 forward and C-beta reverse primers. TCRdb analysed the multiplex PCR reads with MiXCR anew, one entry per CDR3 protein. The table lists 20,000 to 30,000 distinct CDR3 sequences, 77% of them singletons. Each 20-30 mg portion of unsorted bulk tissue served as the source for co-extraction of RNA and DNA. Source material: liver tumor tissue from sampling region 5. Regarding subset: tumor region T5, tumor centre. The source of these receptors is a young woman with primary liver carcinoma and hepatitis B virus infection.

Details on this clonotype: Here the CDR3 omits its conserved ending phenylalanine or tryptophan, so a read error is the likely source. The chain is built from TRBV6-1 and TRBJ1-1, with 9 positions matching TRBD1. Germline lookup yields CDR1 MNHNS and CDR2 SASEGT. This CDR3 has 14 amino acids. CDR3 protein: CASSVDRGYAEAFL. The CDR3 nucleotides are TGCGCCAGCAGTGTTGACAGGGGGTACGCTGAAGCTTTCCTT.

This clonotype has a count of ten or more. The genes are TRBV28 and TRBJ2-3, with TRBD2 matching over 8 bases. In germline, CDR1 is MDHEN, CDR2 SYDVKM. This CDR3 is 14 amino acids long. Losses at the gene ends were 5 bases for V and 2 bases for J; bases not matched to a gene: 3. This CDR3 is CASSPRGVTDTQYF. The CDR3 coding sequence is TGTGCCAGCAGTCCGCGGGGGGTCACAGATACGCAGTATTTT.

In regard to this clonotype: The junction departs from the called germline gene at one end, perhaps through a read error. V usage is TRBV24-1 and J usage is TRBJ2-7, with 7 positions matching TRBD1. Germline assignment: CDR1 KGHDR and CDR2 SFDVKD. CDR3 length: 14 residues. Here the CDR3 reads CATSETGLTYEQYF. The CDR3, as DNA: TGTGCCACCAGTGAGACAGGGCTAACCTATGAGCAGTACTTC.

Worth noting for this clonotype: The junction and the germline gene differ at one end; a read error may be behind it. The chain employs TRBV11-3 and TRBJ2-3, with D possibly TRBD2 on 6 matching bases. The CDR3 sequence is 16 residues long. In germline, CDR1 is SGHNT, CDR2 YENEEA. CDR3 DNA: TGTGCCAGTAGCTCCGGGAGCGTGCGAGGCACATATACGCAGTATTTT. Its protein product is CASSSGSVRGTYTQYF.

By sample fraction, this clonotype is medium-sized. V and J are TRBV6-5 and TRBJ1-3, with D maybe TRBD1 (5 bases). The ends were cut back, 6 bases at V and 3 bases at J, with 15 bases in the middle. CDR1 and CDR2 (germline): MNHEY, SVGAGI. This CDR3 spans 15 amino acids. CDR3: CASRTRRDYGNTIYF. CDR3 nucleotide sequence: TGTGCCAGCAGGACCCGGAGGGACTATGGAAACACCATATATTTT.

The chain links TRBV29-1 to TRBJ2-3; D might be TRBD2 (8 bases). From germline, CDR1 is SQVTM and CDR2 ANQGSEA. Deletions cut 6 bases from V and 2 bases from J, with 45 bases between. CDR3 size: 24 residues. CDR3 amino acids: CSVEQIQGRQGSSETSGDTDTQYF. The CDR3 DNA follows: TGCAGCGTAGAGCAGATACAAGGCCGACAGGGTTCGTCGGAAACTAGCGGAGACACAGATACGCAGTATTTT.

The chain joins TRBV7-8 to TRBJ2-5; a possible D gene is TRBD1 (5 bases). The germline V and J ends were trimmed by 2 bases and 10 bases, with 20 bases remaining between them. CDR3 length equals 15 residues. Germline V gene lookup returns CDR1 SGHVS and CDR2 FQNEAQ. The CDR3 protein is CASSLKGADRVIQYF. The CDR3 region has the DNA TGTGCCAGCAGCTTAAAAGGGGCCGATAGGGTGATCCAGTACTTC. The variable domain in full, completed from reference TRBV7-8 and TRBJ2-5, reads GAGVSQSPRYKVAKRGQDVALRCDPISGHVSLFWYQQALGQGPEFLTYFQNEAQLDKSGLPSDRFFAERPEGSVSTLKIQRTQQEDSAVYLCASSLKGADRVIQYFGPGTRLLVL.

This chain joins TRBV30 and TRBJ1-1; 8 bases match TRBD1. J lost 4 bases, V lost 0 bases, and 7 bases had no gene match. Germline lookup yields CDR1 GTSNPN and CDR2 SVGIG (reference sequence). This CDR3 is built from 15 residues. CDR3 in DNA: TGTGCCTGGAGTGTACATACAGGGGGGAGCACTGAAGCTTTCTTT. The encoded protein is CAWSVHTGGSTEAFF.

Concerning this clonotype itself: The conserved final phenylalanine or tryptophan is absent from the CDR3, which likely points to a read error. No DNA is shown, since the ends of the CDR3 on it are uncertain; the CDR3 is the one TCRdb lists. This rearrangement joins TRBV14 to TRBJ1-2; TRBD1, the table's D call, was not compared with the DNA. Germline V gene lookup returns CDR1 SGHDN and CDR2 FVKESK. The CDR3 is 13 amino acids in total, end residues counted. The CDR3 is CASSHPRLGGYTL.

This clonotype was detected only a few times. Lacking the conserved final phenylalanine or tryptophan, this CDR3 likely reflects a read error. The chain joins TRBV12-3 or TRBV12-4 to TRBJ1-4, with D hard to call. The CDR3 runs 13 residues. The V and J ends lost 6 bases and 6 bases respectively, with 11 bases between them. The CDR3 here is CASRPRAHEKLFL. The CDR3 DNA is TGTGCCAGCAGGCCCCGGGCCCATGAAAAACTGTTTCTT.

The chain joins TRBV5-1 to TRBJ2-1; maybe TRBD2 (6 bases). Germline assignment: CDR1 SGHRS and CDR2 YFSETQ. The length of the CDR3 is 15 residues. DNA of the CDR3: TGCGCTAGCGAGAAACTATCGGGAGCCGGCAATGAGCAGTTCTTC. It specifies CASEKLSGAGNEQFF.

On this clonotype: As the CDR3 is not closed by the conserved phenylalanine or tryptophan, this likely results from a read error. No DNA is shown, since the ends of the CDR3 on it are uncertain; the CDR3 is the one TCRdb lists. This chain joins TRBV28 and TRBJ2-7; the D call of TRBD1 is as the table states it, not checked on the DNA. The CDR3 spans 17 residues, counting both ends. CDR1 and CDR2 (germline): MDHEN, SYDVKM. The CDR3 spells CASSPPLDGWYSYERYL.